One sample yielded the 18 T cell receptor beta chains listed below, sequenced in a study of T cell repertoires in cytomegalovirus infection. No cognate antigen is known for these TCRs. TCRdb reprocessed the reads via MiXCR and lists one record per CDR3 protein. The sample has 900,000 to 950,000 distinct CDR3 sequences, around 30% seen once. The sample here was cultured CD8+ T cells from PBMCs, taken from culture after CMV antigen stimulation. These receptors were obtained from a human donor in good health (CMV status not recorded). Some clones in this sample may be carry-over from other donors' samples.

The chain recombines TRBV6-6 with TRBJ1-1, with D possibly being TRBD1 (6 bases). This CDR3 has 13 amino acids. Trimming removed 1 base at V and 10 bases at J, with 13 bases between. The germline V gene encodes CDR1 MNHNY and CDR2 SVGAGI (reference sequence). CDR3 region: CASSYYRERGAFF. The CDR3 DNA sequence: TGTGCCAGCAGTTACTACAGGGAGAGGGGAGCTTTCTTT.

This clonotype turned up a few times. The gene calls are TRBV20-1 and TRBJ2-2; 8 bases agree with TRBD2. CDR1 and CDR2 from the germline V gene are DFQATT and SNEGSKA (reference sequence). This CDR3 region has 19 residues. V lost 1 base to trimming and J lost 1 base; unmatched junction nucleotides: 14. CDR3 DNA sequence: TGCAGTGCTAGAGGGAGCGGGGGACCGGTACAGGGGAACACCGGGGAGCTGTTTTTT. Amino acids: CSARGSGGPVQGNTGELFF.

The chain employs TRBV6-6 and TRBJ2-2; TRBD2 aligns across 7 bases. CDR3 length equals 18 residues. CDR1 and CDR2 from the germline V gene are MNHNY and SVGAGI (reference sequence). With V trimmed by 7 bases and J by 1 base, 15 bases remained unmatched. CDR3 DNA sequence: TGTGCCAGCACCGGGAACGGGAGCGGGGAGCAGAACACCGGGGAGCTGTTTTTT. Translating gives CASTGNGSGEQNTGELFF.

This clonotype was observed a few times. This chain uses TRBV6-2 or TRBV6-3 with TRBJ2-7; D may be TRBD1 or TRBD2 (5 bases each). CDR3 size: 15 residues. Per germline, CDR1 MNHEY and CDR2 SVGEGT. V lost 4 bases to trimming and J lost 2 bases, with 15 bases between them. CDR3 DNA: TGTGCCAGCAGTTCGGGACGGAACCCCACCTACGAGCAGTACGTC. Translated: CASSSGRNPTYEQYV.

This clonotype was recorded a few times. The chain uses TRBV7-2 and TRBJ1-1; 8 positions agree with TRBD1. The V gene's germline CDR1 is SGHTA and CDR2 FQGNSA. With V trimmed by 0 bases and J by 3 bases, 9 bases remained unmatched. The CDR3 spans 17 residues. CDR3 sequence (DNA): TGTGCCAGCAGCTTAGCGTCGGCAGGGGGCCAGGACACTGAAGCTTTCTTT. Translated: CASSLASAGGQDTEAFF.

There are many counts of this clonotype. This rearrangement joins TRBV12-3 or TRBV12-4 to TRBJ1-5; D possibly corresponds to TRBD1 (5 bases). Trimming took 1 base from V and 0 from J, leaving 13 bases between them. The CDR3 length is 17 residues. Here the CDR3 reads CASSLEPGLRSNQPQHF. CDR3 coding DNA: TGTGCCAGCAGTTTAGAGCCAGGGCTCCGTAGCAATCAGCCCCAGCATTTT.

In its sample, this clonotype was seen many times. The gene calls are TRBV7-9 and TRBJ1-1; 7 nucleotides match TRBD1. The CDR3 spans 16 residues. V was pared by 5 bases and J by 8 bases, with 17 bases of the junction left unmatched. CDR1 SEHNR and CDR2 FQNEAQ come from the germline V gene (reference sequence). The CDR3 DNA is TGTGCCAGCAGCCACCCAATGGAGACAGGGATTCAAGAAGCTTTCTTT. Its translation is CASSHPMETGIQEAFF. Using reference TRBV7-9 and TRBJ1-1 for the parts outside the CDR3, the full variable domain is DTGVSQNPRHKITKRGQNVTFRCDPISEHNRLYWYRQTLGQGPEFLTYFQNEAQLEKSRLLSDRFSAERPKGSFSTLEIQRTEQGDSAMYLCASSHPMETGIQEAFFGQGTRLTVV.

Comment on this clonotype: At one end, the junction sequence differs from germline, possibly due to a read error. The CDR3 DNA is TGTGTCAGTAGTATAGGGCAGGGACTAGCGGGAGCTAGCACAGATACGCAGTATTTT. It specifies CVSSIGQGLAGASTDTQYF. This chain joins TRBV19 and TRBJ2-3; TRBD2 matches 14 bases. The CDR3 runs to 19 residues. CDR1 and CDR2 from the germline V gene are LNHDA and SQIVND (reference sequence).

This clonotype was seen at least ten times. The chain links TRBV7-2 to TRBJ1-2; 7 bases are a match to TRBD1. V lost 3 bases, J lost 7 bases, and 11 bases stayed unmatched. CDR1 is SGHTA and CDR2 is FQGNSA in the germline V gene. The CDR3 has 15 residues. The CDR3 DNA is TGTGCCAGCAGCTTTGGACAGGCCCTTTCGGGTGGCTACACCTTC. Translation gives CASSFGQALSGGYTF.

Turning to this clonotype: A read error may be the cause here, since a much bigger clone is one base away. This chain uses TRBV12-3 or TRBV12-4 with TRBJ2-7; possible D gene TRBD1, 6 bases. Trimming pared 10 bases from V and 5 bases from J, leaving 24 bases between. The CDR3 has 15 residues. The chain's CDR3 is CANREHAKRGDEQYF. DNA of the CDR3: TGTGCCAACAGGGAACACGCAAAACGAGGGGACGAGCAGTACTTC.

This clonotype was seen a handful of times. The V and J genes are TRBV7-9 and TRBJ1-1, with D maybe TRBD1 (5 bases). This CDR3 is 16 amino acids long. The V gene's germline CDR1 is SEHNR and CDR2 FQNEAQ (reference sequence). The V end lost 5 bases, the J end lost 3 bases, and 19 bases lay between the germline ends. CDR3 DNA sequence: TGTGCCAGCAGCGGACGGGGAGGGGTGGTGGACACTGAAGCTTTCTTT. Translation gives CASSGRGGVVDTEAFF.

This chain uses TRBV29-1 with TRBJ2-1, with no clear D. Germline CDR1 reads SQVTM; CDR2 reads ANQGSEA. Deletions cut 0 bases from V and 7 bases from J, with 13 bases between. This CDR3 contains 14 residues. The CDR3 region is CSVEDTGHRNEQFF. The CDR3 DNA reads TGCAGCGTTGAAGATACGGGCCATCGGAATGAGCAGTTCTTC.

J is TRBJ1-2 and V is TRBV6-2 or TRBV6-3; D not certain. V lost 7 bases to trimming and J lost 5 bases, with 17 bases between them. The CDR3 runs to 14 residues. The germline V gene encodes CDR1 MNHEY and CDR2 SVGEGT. This CDR3 is CASTSNPGGYGYTF. The DNA for the CDR3 is TGTGCCAGCACCTCTAATCCGGGTGGTTATGGCTACACCTTC.

The V call is TRBV6-2 or TRBV6-3, the J call TRBJ1-2; 8 bases map to TRBD1. The CDR3 consists of 15 residues. With V trimmed by 5 bases and J by 3 bases, 8 bases remained unmatched. Germline lookup yields CDR1 MNHEY and CDR2 SVGEGT. The CDR3, as DNA: TGTGCCAGCAGTCCGGACAGGGACGACGACTATGGCTACACCTTC. This translates into CASSPDRDDDYGYTF.

The gene calls are TRBV27 and TRBJ1-2; TRBD1 might be the D (6 bases). CDR3 length: 13 amino acids. Germline lookup yields CDR1 MNHEY and CDR2 SMNVEV (reference sequence). Trimming removed 5 bases from V and 5 bases from J, with 12 bases in between. The CDR3 DNA sequence: TGTGCCAGCAGTCCCCCTGGACAGTATGGCTACACCTTC. It encodes CASSPPGQYGYTF.

The rearrangement uses TRBV2 and TRBJ2-3, with TRBD2 matching 9 bases. The junction had 9 bases not matched to a gene; V was cut back by 8 bases and J by 0 bases. CDR1 and CDR2 (germline): SNHLY, FYNNEI. This CDR3 comprises 16 residues. The CDR3 here is CASCSLAGSSTDTQYF. CDR3 nucleotides: TGTGCCAGCTGCTCCCTAGCGGGGTCTAGCACAGATACGCAGTATTTT.

Note on this clonotype: A clone one base away is much larger, so this may be a read error. This chain connects TRBV7-6 to TRBJ2-3; TRBD2 might be the D (6 bases). The germline gives CDR1 SGHVS, CDR2 FNYEAQ. This CDR3 region has 15 residues. The CDR3 DNA follows: TGTACCAGCACCCCTACGGGGGACGGCACAGATACGCAGTATTTT. The encoded protein is CTSTPTGDGTDTQYF.

This clonotype has at least ten counts. The chain joins TRBV6-2 or TRBV6-3 to TRBJ1-2; D is unresolved. With 2 bases removed from V and 8 bases from J, the gap between germline ends came to 12 bases. CDR3 length: 13 residues. From germline, CDR1 is MNHEY and CDR2 SVGEGT. CDR3 in amino acids: CASSYHLGYGYTF. The CDR3 DNA follows: TGTGCCAGCAGTTACCACCTTGGCTACGGCTACACCTTC.